This entry concerns a single TCR beta chain. Other nucleotide sequences in the sample specify the same CDR3. Profiled with immunoSEQ multiplex PCR; TCRdb holds only in-frame clones, not every one. The table records 1.5 million to 1.9 million clones, under 99% of them present only once. These data originate in a study of shared clonotypes between healthy human individuals. Study-level background: Three CD4 naive, three CD4 memory, two CD8 naive and one CD8 memory plate were used per donor.

CDR3 length: 13 amino acids. Germline V CDR1 and CDR2: SGHAT, FQNNGV. The ends were cut back, 0 bases at V and 7 bases at J, with 7 bases in the middle. J is TRBJ1-3 and V is TRBV11-2, with D unresolved. The receptor was derived from a man aged 30-40 years in good health. Sequencing input: naive CD4+ T cells sorted from blood. The subset denotes: CD45RA+ positively selected. CDR3 amino acids: CASSLEPGNTIYF. CDR3 DNA sequence: TGTGCCAGCAGCTTAGAACCGGGGAACACCATATATTTT.